Listed below are T cell receptor beta chains from one sample, sequenced in a study of T cell responses to AZD1222 COVID-19 vaccine. Some clones are missing from TCRdb's copy, which holds only in-frame ones; the method was immunoSEQ multiplex PCR. This table holds approximately 110,000 clones, around 90% found once. Sequences were derived from peripheral blood, sampled 28 days after the second AZD1222 dose. The receptor set was obtained from an adult who received the AZD1222 COVID-19 vaccine. The CDR3 runs from the conserved cysteine through the conserved F or W. Fields, in order: J gene, V gene, clone size, CDR3 length, D gene, CDR3 protein, CDR3 DNA. The D gene is left open where the match is weak. Only part of the rows carry a size: once, few, many, or a class if the clone is expanded.

TRBJ2-7,TRBV4-3,-,15,TRBD2,CASSLDWTSAYEQYF,TGCGCCAGCAGCCTAGACTGGACTAGCGCCTACGAGCAGTACTTC
TRBJ1-2,TRBV15,-,16,-,CATSRDFRLERQGYTF,TGTGCCACCAGCAGAGATTTTAGATTGGAGCGACAAGGCTACACCTTC
TRBJ2-7,TRBV7-2,-,16,-,CASSLGAGTAAYEQYF,TGTGCCAGCAGCTTAGGTGCGGGGACAGCGGCCTACGAGCAGTACTTC
TRBJ2-1,TRBV6-2/TRBV6-3,few,16,TRBD2,CASSYSLAGGPDEQFF,TGTGCCAGCAGTTACTCCTTAGCGGGAGGGCCCGATGAGCAGTTCTTC
TRBJ1-3,TRBV3-1/TRBV3-2,-,14,-,CASSQDSSGNTIYF,TGTGCCAGCAGCCAGGACTCCTCTGGAAACACCATATATTTT
TRBJ2-7,TRBV29-1,-,13,-,CSVGLQSGYEQYF,TGCAGCGTTGGACTCCAGTCCGGCTACGAGCAGTACTTC
TRBJ1-2,TRBV7-9,-,16,TRBD1,CASSPGTGGGNYGYTF,TGTGCCAGCAGCCCCGGGACAGGGGGCGGGAACTATGGCTACACCTTC
TRBJ2-1,TRBV7-2,-,17,-,CASSLNWGTLPYNEQFF,TGTGCCAGCAGCTTAAATTGGGGGACTCTCCCCTACAATGAGCAGTTCTTC
TRBJ2-1,TRBV7-3,few,16,TRBD2,CASSKGLAASYNEQFF,TGTGCCAGCAGTAAGGGACTAGCGGCTTCCTACAATGAGCAGTTCTTC
TRBJ1-1,TRBV15,-,16,-,CATSRESRGGNTEAFF,TGTGCCACCAGCAGAGAATCGAGGGGAGGGAACACTGAAGCTTTCTTT
TRBJ1-5,TRBV27,-,14,-,CASSFRQSNQPQHF,TGTGCCAGCAGTTTCCGACAGAGCAATCAGCCCCAGCATTTT
TRBJ2-1,TRBV9,-,14,TRBD2,CASSPSGARDEQFF,TGTGCCAGCAGCCCTAGCGGGGCCCGGGATGAGCAGTTCTTC
TRBJ2-3,TRBV19,-,13,-,CASSIGITDTQYF,TGTGCCAGTAGTATAGGGATCACAGATACGCAGTATTTT
TRBJ2-7,TRBV9,once,14,-,CASSRETTSYEQYF,TGTGCCAGCAGCAGGGAAACCACAAGCTACGAGCAGTACTTC
TRBJ1-2,TRBV3-1/TRBV3-2,-,13,-,CASSQARGGGYTF,TGTGCCAGCAGCCAAGCTCGAGGGGGAGGCTACACCTTC
TRBJ2-1,TRBV19,-,15,-,CASSTMTDLGTEQFF,TGTGCCAGTAGTACCATGACAGACCTCGGTACCGAGCAGTTCTTC